These 26 T cell receptor beta chains came from one sample sequenced in a study of PD-1 and CTLA-4 blockade in melanoma. Profiling relied on immunoSEQ multiplex PCR, and the TCRdb table lists in-frame clones only, not all of them. This sample has more than 15,000 clones, with 70% found just once. Here the sequenced sample was CD8+ T cells from peripheral blood, taken from a patient given anti-PD-1 treatment. The source is a human donor with melanoma.

This chain uses TRBV13 with TRBJ1-2; D not resolved. Per the germline V gene, CDR1 is PRHDT and CDR2 is FYEKMQ (reference sequence). The CDR3 covers 15 residues. V lost 4 bases to trimming and J lost 3 bases, with 15 bases between them. CDR3 bases: TGTGCCAGCAGCTCGTCAGAGGTGCTGTACTATGGCTACACCTTC. Amino acid sequence: CASSSSEVLYYGYTF.

CDR3 nucleotide sequence: TGCAGCGTTGAGGGGAGGGGGCAGGACTCCTACGAGCAGTACTTC. Translation gives CSVEGRGQDSYEQYF. V gene TRBV29-1 combines with J gene TRBJ2-7; D may correspond to TRBD1 or TRBD2 (7 bases each). Germline-derived CDR1 and CDR2 are SQVTM and ANQGSEA. Trimming took off 3 bases at V and 0 bases at J, with 15 bases between the two ends. The CDR3 extends over 15 amino acids.

The chain combines TRBV29-1 with TRBJ1-2, with a possible D match to TRBD1 (6 bases). CDR3 size: 12 residues. The V gene lost 6 bases and the J gene lost 6 bases, with 14 bases spanning the gap. The germline V gene has CDR1 SQVTM and CDR2 ANQGSEA. CDR3 DNA: TGCAGCGTGGAGGGGGGGCTGAATGGCTACACCTTC. It is translated as CSVEGGLNGYTF.

The genes are TRBV6-2 or TRBV6-3 and TRBJ2-1; 7 positions agree with TRBD1. The CDR3 runs to 17 residues. Germline V lookup: CDR1 MNHEY, CDR2 SVGEGT. Trimming cost V 0 bases and J 9 bases; bases outside gene matches: 14. This CDR3 is CASSYSIRGWDLGEQFF. The CDR3 region has the DNA TGTGCCAGCAGTTACTCGATCAGGGGGTGGGATCTCGGTGAGCAGTTCTTC.

The V and J genes are TRBV5-1 and TRBJ1-1; no clear D gene. Trimming took 5 bases from V and 0 from J, leaving 8 bases between them. CDR3 length equals 13 residues. The V gene's germline CDR1 is SGHRS and CDR2 YFSETQ. This chain's CDR3 is CASRSTVNTEAFF. DNA of the CDR3: TGCGCCAGCAGGAGCACAGTGAACACTGAAGCTTTCTTT.

The rearrangement joins TRBV7-9 to TRBJ2-6; 9 bases line up with TRBD1. V dropped 8 bases and J dropped 2; count of bases not matched to a gene: 4. The CDR3 runs to 15 residues. CDR1 and CDR2 (germline): SEHNR, FQNEAQ (reference sequence). The CDR3 sequence: CASRRDRAGANVLTF. CDR3 coding DNA: TGTGCCAGCCGGAGGGACAGGGCTGGGGCCAACGTCCTGACTTTC.

V and J are TRBV3-1 (or the pseudogene TRBV3-2) and TRBJ2-3; 10 bases map to TRBD2. J lost 3 bases, V lost 1 base, and 7 bases had no gene match. Looked up from germline, CDR1 is LGHDT and CDR2 is YNNKEL (reference sequence). This CDR3 region has 17 residues. The CDR3 loop is CASSQGASGSRTDTQYF. CDR3 DNA sequence: TGTGCCAGCAGCCAAGGGGCTAGCGGGAGTAGAACAGATACGCAGTATTTT.

This clone appeared a few times. The CDR3 coding sequence is TGTGCCAGCAGCCCGACAGGGAGCAATCAGCCCCAGCATTTT. Translating it yields CASSPTGSNQPQHF. The chain uses TRBV7-9 and TRBJ1-5, with TRBD1 matching 7 bases. The CDR3 has 14 amino acids. CDR1 is SEHNR and CDR2 is FQNEAQ in the germline V gene (reference sequence). The V segment lost 5 bases and the J segment 1 base; nucleotides outside the gene matches: 2. The full variable domain, rest sourced from reference TRBV7-9 and TRBJ1-5, is DTGVSQNPRHKITKRGQNVTFRCDPISEHNRLYWYRQTLGQGPEFLTYFQNEAQLEKSRLLSDRFSAERPKGSFSTLEIQRTEQGDSAMYLCASSPTGSNQPQHFGDGTRLSIL.

The chain is built from TRBV2 and TRBJ2-7; the D call may be TRBD1 or TRBD2 (5 bases each). The CDR3 has 15 amino acids. Germline CDR1 reads SNHLY; CDR2 reads FYNNEI. Trimming removed 2 bases from V and 3 bases from J, with 14 bases in between. As DNA, the CDR3 is TGTGCCAGCAGTGAAATGTGGGGGACGGTCTACGAGCAGTACTTC. It specifies CASSEMWGTVYEQYF.

CDR3: CATSDPGTELMDTQYF. CDR3 in DNA: TGTGCCACCAGTGACCCGGGGACAGAGTTGATGGATACGCAGTATTTT. The V and J genes are TRBV24-1 and TRBJ2-3; 7 bases are shared with TRBD1. Per the germline V gene, CDR1 is KGHDR and CDR2 is SFDVKD. The V segment lost 4 bases and the J segment 6 bases; nucleotides outside the gene matches: 12. The length of the CDR3 is 16 residues.

This rearrangement joins TRBV28 to TRBJ2-2; D might be TRBD1 (5 bases). Looked up from germline, CDR1 is MDHEN and CDR2 is SYDVKM. The CDR3 spans 15 residues. Trimming removed 5 bases at V and 2 bases at J, with 12 bases between. The CDR3 loop is CASSPTDRNTGELFF. In DNA form, the CDR3 reads TGTGCCAGCAGTCCGACAGACAGAAACACCGGGGAGCTGTTTTTT. The whole variable domain, remainder taken from reference TRBV28 and TRBJ2-2, is DVKVTQSSRYLVKRTGEKVFLECVQDMDHENMFWYRQDPGLGLRLIYFSYDVKMKEKGDIPEGYSVSREKKERFSLILESASTNQTSMYLCASSPTDRNTGELFFGEGSRLTVL.

The chain recombines TRBV7-8 with TRBJ2-1, with a weak D call TRBD2 (6 bases). This CDR3 is 15 amino acids long. Germline lookup yields CDR1 SGHVS and CDR2 FQNEAQ. Trimming stripped 3 bases from V and 3 bases from J, with 12 bases between. This CDR3 reads CASSFRDLIYNEQFF. DNA for the CDR3: TGTGCCAGCAGCTTCCGGGACTTAATCTACAATGAGCAGTTCTTC.

The J gene is TRBJ2-7, the V gene TRBV6-6, with D possibly TRBD2 on 6 matching bases. V was pared by 0 bases and J by 10 bases, with 19 bases between. Germline CDR1 reads MNHNY; CDR2 reads SVGAGI (reference sequence). The CDR3 is 15 residues long. The CDR3 spells CASSYSMGARGNQYF. CDR3 in DNA: TGTGCCAGCAGTTACTCGATGGGCGCCCGGGGGAATCAGTACTTC.

DNA for the CDR3: TGCAGTGCCTACAGGGAACGCGAGCAGTACTTC. Translation: CSAYREREQYF. The chain has TRBV20-1 and TRBJ2-7, with a possible D match to TRBD1 (6 bases). V was cut by 6 bases and J by 6 bases, with 12 bases left in between. The germline CDR1 and CDR2 sequences are DFQATT and SNEGSKA (reference sequence). The CDR3 is 11 residues long.

V and J are TRBV7-6 and TRBJ1-5; maybe TRBD1 (5 bases). Germline V gene data show CDR1 as SGHVS and CDR2 as FNYEAQ. CDR3 length: 15 amino acids. Trimming removed 10 bases from V and 3 bases from J, with 19 bases in between. CDR3 DNA sequence: TGTGCCACTACGCGATGGGGGGGGAACAATCAGCCCCAGCATTTT. It yields the protein CATTRWGGNNQPQHF.

The chain uses TRBV19 and TRBJ1-6; 8 positions match TRBD1. Trimming cost V 5 bases and J 9 bases; bases outside gene matches: 6. CDR1 LNHDA and CDR2 SQIVND come from the germline V gene (reference sequence). The length of the CDR3 is 14 residues. Here the CDR3 DNA reads TGTGCCAGTAGTGGGACAGGAGGACGTTCACCCCTCCACTTT. Translated: CASSGTGGRSPLHF.

The rearrangement links TRBV7-9 to TRBJ2-1, with D possibly TRBD1 on 6 matching bases. This CDR3 region has 12 residues. From germline, CDR1 is SEHNR and CDR2 FQNEAQ (reference sequence). Trimming removed 5 bases from V and 9 bases from J, with 11 bases in between. The CDR3 is CASSLRGFEQFF. The CDR3 DNA reads TGTGCCAGCAGCCTCAGGGGATTTGAGCAGTTCTTC.

The J gene is TRBJ1-1, the V gene TRBV4-2, with 9 nucleotides matching TRBD1. Germline CDR1 LGHNA, CDR2 YNFKEQ. This CDR3 is 18 amino acids long. V lost 4 bases to trimming and J lost 3 bases; unmatched junction nucleotides: 15. The CDR3 nucleotides are TGTGCCAGCAGCCTAAAATCCACCGGGACAGGGATTCACACTGAAGCTTTCTTT. This gives the protein CASSLKSTGTGIHTEAFF.

This clone came up once. The chain is built from TRBV19 and TRBJ2-7, with a tentative D call TRBD1 (6 bases). CDR3 length: 14 residues. Germline V gives CDR1 LNHDA, CDR2 SQIVND (reference sequence). The ends were cut back, 3 bases at V and 2 bases at J, with 11 bases in the middle. The CDR3 sequence: CASSIQQGPYEQYF. In nucleotides, the CDR3 is TGTGCCAGTAGTATCCAACAGGGACCCTACGAGCAGTACTTC.

The chain carries TRBV7-8 and TRBJ2-5, with 8 bases aligning to TRBD2. CDR3 length equals 16 residues. V lost 1 base to trimming and J lost 2 bases; unmatched junction nucleotides: 6. Germline loops: CDR1 SGHVS, CDR2 FQNEAQ. CDR3: CASSLGEREYQETQYF. The CDR3 region has the DNA TGTGCCAGCAGCTTAGGGGAGCGGGAGTATCAAGAGACCCAGTACTTC. Full variable domain (outside the CDR3, taken from reference TRBV7-8 and TRBJ2-5): GAGVSQSPRYKVAKRGQDVALRCDPISGHVSLFWYQQALGQGPEFLTYFQNEAQLDKSGLPSDRFFAERPEGSVSTLKIQRTQQEDSAVYLCASSLGEREYQETQYFGPGTRLLVL.

This rearrangement joins TRBV19 to TRBJ1-2; perhaps TRBD1 as D (5 bases). The CDR3 is 13 residues long. CDR1 is LNHDA and CDR2 is SQIVND in the germline V gene (reference sequence). V shed 5 bases and J shed 5 bases, with 12 bases lying between them. Here the CDR3 DNA reads TGTGCCAGTAGTTCGGGACGGCGGTATGGCTACACCTTC. Translated: CASSSGRRYGYTF.

The chain couples TRBV11-2 to TRBJ2-2; 15 nucleotides match TRBD2. CDR3 length equals 16 residues. Germline CDR1 reads SGHAT; CDR2 reads FQNNGV. J lost 5 bases, V lost 5 bases, and 3 bases had no gene match. For the CDR3, the DNA is TGTGCCAGCAGCCAGGGACTAGCGGGGGGTACCGGGGAGCTGTTTTTT. Its translation is CASSQGLAGGTGELFF.

This chain uses TRBV5-1 with TRBJ2-4; D is ambiguous. This CDR3 contains 16 residues. V lost 1 base to trimming and J lost 0 bases, with 11 bases between them. Germline V gene sequence: CDR1 SGHRS, CDR2 YFSETQ. The CDR3 DNA is TGCGCCAGCAGCTTGAGTATTCCTCTAGCCAAAAACATTCAGTACTTC. The encoded protein is CASSLSIPLAKNIQYF. Full variable domain (rest looked up from reference TRBV5-1 and TRBJ2-4): KAGVTQTPRYLIKTRGQQVTLSCSPISGHRSVSWYQQTPGQGLQFLFEYFSETQRNKGNFPGRFSGRQFSNSRSEMNVSTLELGDSALYLCASSLSIPLAKNIQYFGAGTRLSVL.

The V and J genes are TRBV21-1 and TRBJ1-1; TRBD1, as called in the table, went unchecked against the DNA. TRBV21-1 is a pseudogene locus. The CDR3 loop spans 15 amino acids. The CDR3 sequence is CASSKEGQMNTEAFF. The CDR3 nucleotides read TGTGCCAGCAGCAAAGAGGGACAGATGAACACTGAAGCTTTCTTT.

The sample holds a few counts of this clone. The J gene is TRBJ1-2, the V gene TRBV2; D not certain. The V and J ends lost 8 bases and 5 bases respectively, with 12 bases between them. CDR3 size: 12 residues. Germline-derived CDR1 and CDR2 are SNHLY and FYNNEI. CDR3 sequence (DNA): TGTGCCAGCGATCAACCGACATATGGCTACACCTTC. Encoded protein: CASDQPTYGYTF.

This rearrangement joins TRBV5-1 to TRBJ2-1; perhaps TRBD2 as D (6 bases). Germline assignment: CDR1 SGHRS and CDR2 YFSETQ. The CDR3 spans 15 residues. Trimming stripped 4 bases from V and 6 bases from J, with 17 bases between. CDR3 loop: CASSDLEGLLNEQFF. The CDR3 DNA is TGCGCCAGCAGCGACCTTGAGGGACTGCTCAATGAGCAGTTCTTC.